These T cell receptor beta chains were read from a single sample in a study of vaccination effects on CD4 cells after COVID-19. The table came from immunoSEQ multiplex PCR; TCRdb's copy has only in-frame clones and leaves some out. The sample shows tens of thousands of clones, less than 85% of them seen only once. No antigens are known for them. The material sequenced was CD4+ T cells from PBMCs cultured without peptide, taken after COVID-19 vaccination. These receptors all come from a human donor who had a prior SARS-CoV-2 infection. Both conserved end residues are part of each CDR3. Each record gives: clone size, J gene, V gene, CDR3 protein. Size tells how often a clone was seen (once, few, many) or the class of an expanded clone, and some rows leave it out.

.,TRBJ2-3,TRBV27,CASKAGALKVRDTQYF
.,TRBJ2-3,TRBV9,CASSVDRGIIDTQYF
.,TRBJ1-4,TRBV3-1/TRBV3-2,CASCLGRFAGKLFF
.,TRBJ2-6,TRBV12-3/TRBV12-4,CASATAGANVLTF
.,TRBJ2-3,TRBV29-1,CSVEARGTDTQYF
few,TRBJ1-6,TRBV10-3,CAISDGQGQPLHF
.,TRBJ1-2,TRBV6-5,CASSYYGGTDGYTF
.,TRBJ1-5,TRBV19,CASNLAGTGVWSNQPQHF
.,TRBJ2-3,TRBV5-5,CASSSGLADSTDTQYF
once,TRBJ2-5,TRBV6-2/TRBV6-3,CASSSRVGRREAGPGETQYF
.,TRBJ2-5,TRBV7-8,CASSSRGLQETQYF
.,TRBJ1-4,TRBV4-2,CASTDVSYGVREKLFF
.,TRBJ2-2,TRBV5-1,CASSPGTGNTGELFF
.,TRBJ1-5,TRBV10-1,CASSEPPIQPQHF
.,TRBJ2-7,TRBV18,CASSASRAGTGGGEQYF
.,TRBJ2-1,TRBV11-3,CASSLVVTAEQFF
.,TRBJ2-2,TRBV9,CASSVGLGGNTGELFF
few,TRBJ1-6,TRBV2,CASKVWPEGSPLHF
.,TRBJ1-1,TRBV9,CASSVAMNTEAFF
.,TRBJ1-5,TRBV19,CASSIGPGSNQPQHF
.,TRBJ1-4,TRBV2,CASNFQFNEKLFF
.,TRBJ2-7,TRBV9,CASSVEGYSEQYF
.,TRBJ1-1,TRBV4-1,CASSQDNFGQMNTEAFF
.,TRBJ2-3,TRBV5-6,CASSATGPTDTQYF
.,TRBJ2-5,TRBV5-6,CASSLFAAETQYF
.,TRBJ1-4,TRBV5-6,CASSPGTRAGEKLFF
.,TRBJ1-5,TRBV5-6,CASSLVGQPQHF
.,TRBJ2-2,TRBV30,CAWSVIPVGYTGELFF
.,TRBJ2-3,TRBV29-1,CSVETSGVDTQYF
.,TRBJ2-7,TRBV5-6,CASSLQRGADEQYF
.,TRBJ2-7,TRBV30,CAWRAGGVGQYF
.,TRBJ2-7,TRBV5-5,CASSPSAGGEYEQYF
.,TRBJ1-5,TRBV6-1,CASSESGNQPQHF
.,TRBJ1-4,TRBV20-1,CSASRRSNEKLFF
.,TRBJ2-6,TRBV6-2/TRBV6-3,CASSYPWGRGGANVLTF
.,TRBJ2-7,TRBV15,CATSRGITRDRSSYEQYF
.,TRBJ2-5,TRBV29-1,CSTKPGAGGETQYF
.,TRBJ1-6,TRBV19,CASKLRPGQPADNSPLHF
.,TRBJ2-7,TRBV11-3,CASSTGTGGFEQYF
.,TRBJ1-2,TRBV12-3/TRBV12-4,CASSTQLWGYTF
.,TRBJ2-7,TRBV2,CASWRQGGGEQYF
.,TRBJ2-5,TRBV5-4,CASSLAQTGLETQYF